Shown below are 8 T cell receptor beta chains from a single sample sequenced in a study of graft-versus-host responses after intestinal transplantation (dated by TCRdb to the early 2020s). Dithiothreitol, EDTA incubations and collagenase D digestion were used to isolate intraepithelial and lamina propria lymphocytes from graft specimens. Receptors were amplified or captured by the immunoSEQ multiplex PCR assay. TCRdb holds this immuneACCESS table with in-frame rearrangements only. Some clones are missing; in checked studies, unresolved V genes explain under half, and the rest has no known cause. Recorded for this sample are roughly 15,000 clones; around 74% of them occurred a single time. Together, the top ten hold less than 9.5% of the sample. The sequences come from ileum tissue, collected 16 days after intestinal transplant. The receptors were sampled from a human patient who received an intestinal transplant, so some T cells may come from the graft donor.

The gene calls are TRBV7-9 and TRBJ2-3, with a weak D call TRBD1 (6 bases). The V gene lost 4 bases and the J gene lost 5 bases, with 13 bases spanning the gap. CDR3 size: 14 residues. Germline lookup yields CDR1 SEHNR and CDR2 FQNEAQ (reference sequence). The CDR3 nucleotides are TGTGCCAGCAGCTACCCACTAGGGGGAGATACGCAGTATTTT. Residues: CASSYPLGGDTQYF.

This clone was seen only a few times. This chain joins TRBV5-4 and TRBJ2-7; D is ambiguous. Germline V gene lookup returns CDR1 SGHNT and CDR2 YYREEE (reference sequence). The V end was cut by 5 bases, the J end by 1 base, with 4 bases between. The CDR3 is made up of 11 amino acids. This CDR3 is CASSSSYEQYF. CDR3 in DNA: TGTGCCAGCAGTTCTTCCTACGAGCAGTACTTC.

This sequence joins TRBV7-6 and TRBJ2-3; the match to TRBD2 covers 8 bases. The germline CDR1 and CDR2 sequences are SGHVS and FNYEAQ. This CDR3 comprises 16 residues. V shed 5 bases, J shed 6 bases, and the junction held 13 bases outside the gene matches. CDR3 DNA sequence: TGTGCCAGCAGCCCCGGACCCAGCGGGAGAGTCGATACGCAGTATTTT. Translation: CASSPGPSGRVDTQYF.

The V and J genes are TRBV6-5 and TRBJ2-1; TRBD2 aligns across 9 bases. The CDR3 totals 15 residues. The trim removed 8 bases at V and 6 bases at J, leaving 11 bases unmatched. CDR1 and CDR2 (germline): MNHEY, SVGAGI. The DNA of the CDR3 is TGTGCCAGCGGATGGGTAGCGGGAGTTAGCAATGAGCAGTTCTTC. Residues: CASGWVAGVSNEQFF.

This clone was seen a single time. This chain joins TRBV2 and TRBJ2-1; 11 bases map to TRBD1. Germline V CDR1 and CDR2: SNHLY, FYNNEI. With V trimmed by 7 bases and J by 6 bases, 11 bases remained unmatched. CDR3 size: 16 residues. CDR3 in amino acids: CASILHLGQGVNEQFF. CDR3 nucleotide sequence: TGTGCCAGCATTCTCCACTTGGGACAGGGGGTCAATGAGCAGTTCTTC.

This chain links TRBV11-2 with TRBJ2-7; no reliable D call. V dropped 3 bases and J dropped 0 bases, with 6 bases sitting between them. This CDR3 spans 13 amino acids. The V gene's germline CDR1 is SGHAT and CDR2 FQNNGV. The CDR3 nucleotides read TGTGCCAGCAGCTTCCCCGGCTCCTACGAGCAGTACTTC. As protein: CASSFPGSYEQYF.

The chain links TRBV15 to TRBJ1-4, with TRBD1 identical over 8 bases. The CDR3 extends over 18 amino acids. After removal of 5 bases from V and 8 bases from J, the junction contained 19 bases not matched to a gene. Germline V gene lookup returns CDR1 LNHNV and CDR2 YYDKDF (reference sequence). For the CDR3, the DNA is TGTGCCACCAGCTCTCGCCCGGGACAGGTCCCCATATCGGAAAAACTGTTTTTT. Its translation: CATSSRPGQVPISEKLFF.

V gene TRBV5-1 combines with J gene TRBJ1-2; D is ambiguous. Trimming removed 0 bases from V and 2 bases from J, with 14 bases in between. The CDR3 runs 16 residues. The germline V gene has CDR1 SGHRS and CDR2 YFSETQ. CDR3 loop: CASSLVQSGGNYGYTF. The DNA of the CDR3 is TGCGCCAGCAGCTTGGTCCAAAGCGGAGGGAACTATGGCTACACCTTC. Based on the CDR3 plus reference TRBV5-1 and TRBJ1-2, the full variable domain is KAGVTQTPRYLIKTRGQQVTLSCSPISGHRSVSWYQQTPGQGLQFLFEYFSETQRNKGNFPGRFSGRQFSNSRSEMNVSTLELGDSALYLCASSLVQSGGNYGYTFGSGTRLTVV.